One and the same sample provided the 11 T cell receptor beta chains below, sequenced in a study of T cell changes during pregnancy in multiple sclerosis (dated by TCRdb to about 2019). Library creation used the immunoSEQ multiplex PCR assay. The source is immuneACCESS, and TCRdb retained only in-frame sequences with V and J called. Part of the clones is not carried over; for the studies checked, unresolved V genes explain less than half of this, and the remainder is unexplained. Counted in this sample were under 25,000 clones; around 81% of them appeared once. The ten largest clonotypes hold around 14% of the sample. The sample in question was CD8+ T cells from peripheral blood mononuclear cells, obtained in the first trimester of pregnancy. Receptors were obtained from a female donor in good health, enrolled as a control in a pregnancy study.

The V and J genes are TRBV19 and TRBJ2-7, with D possibly matching TRBD1 (5 bases). This CDR3 comprises 11 residues. Trimming took 11 bases from V and 0 from J, leaving 8 bases between them. From germline, CDR1 is LNHDA and CDR2 SQIVND (reference sequence). CDR3 region: CAVGDSYEQYF. The CDR3 nucleotides are TGTGCCGTAGGGGACTCCTACGAGCAGTACTTC.

The CDR3 DNA reads TGTGCCAGCAGCTTAGTGCTAGCGGGATCAGTAGAGACCCAGTACTTC. Translated: CASSLVLAGSVETQYF. This sequence joins TRBV11-2 and TRBJ2-5; 9 positions agree with TRBD2. J was trimmed by 4 bases and V by 1 base; bases with no gene match: 7. There are 16 residues in the CDR3. Germline CDR1 reads SGHAT; CDR2 reads FQNNGV.

The rearrangement joins TRBV4-2 to TRBJ2-1; weak D call: TRBD2 (7 bases). Trimming stripped 0 bases from V and 2 bases from J, with 14 bases between. Germline CDR1 and CDR2: LGHNA and YNFKEQ. The CDR3 sequence is 17 residues long. The CDR3 loop is CASSQDLRGAPYNEQFF. The CDR3, as DNA: TGTGCCAGCAGCCAAGATCTCCGGGGGGCCCCCTACAATGAGCAGTTCTTC.

J is TRBJ1-3 and V is TRBV30; D gene ambiguous. Germline CDR1 is GTSNPN and CDR2 is SVGIG (reference sequence). V was trimmed by 2 bases and J by 4 bases, leaving 12 bases between them. The CDR3 contains 14 residues. DNA of the CDR3: TGTGCCTGGAGTTACGGGTCAAGAGGAAACACCATATATTTT. The encoded protein is CAWSYGSRGNTIYF.

The V call is TRBV19, the J call TRBJ1-2; TRBD1 might be the D (5 bases). The CDR3 is 15 amino acids. CDR1 is LNHDA, CDR2 SQIVND, per germline (reference sequence). Trimming pared 3 bases from V and 3 bases from J, leaving 14 bases between. The CDR3 is CASSMGQGRYYGYTF. CDR3 DNA: TGTGCCAGTAGTATGGGGCAGGGAAGATACTATGGCTACACCTTC.

The chain links TRBV5-6 to TRBJ2-5; D perhaps matches TRBD2 (6 bases). The length of the CDR3 is 16 residues. Germline lookup yields CDR1 SGHDT and CDR2 YYEEEE. Trimming cost V 3 bases and J 2 bases, with 17 bases left between them. CDR3 residues: CASSSLPGGTQETQYF. The CDR3 DNA sequence: TGTGCCAGCAGCTCCTTGCCCGGGGGAACTCAAGAGACCCAGTACTTC.

This chain joins TRBV6-1 and TRBJ2-1, with 8 bases identical to TRBD2. The CDR3 covers 17 residues. The germline gives CDR1 MNHNS, CDR2 SASEGT. The J segment lost 1 base and the V segment lost 4 bases, leaving 9 bases of the junction unmatched. CDR3 nucleotide sequence: TGTGCCAGCAGTGCCTCGACTAGCGCTGAGTCCTACAATGAGCAGTTCTTC. Translating it yields CASSASTSAESYNEQFF.

This chain connects TRBV27 to TRBJ2-1; TRBD2 matches 8 bases. Germline CDR1 and CDR2: MNHEY and SMNVEV (reference sequence). The V gene end was trimmed by 9 bases and the J gene end by 8 bases; junction bases not matched to a gene: 9. The CDR3 has 13 residues. The CDR3 DNA follows: TGTGCCAGTGGACGCGGGAGGATAGATGAGCAGTTCTTC. It encodes CASGRGRIDEQFF.

This clone was counted a few times. The V and J genes are TRBV6-4 and TRBJ2-2, with D possibly being TRBD2 (5 bases). There are 15 residues in the CDR3. The germline V gene has CDR1 MRHNA and CDR2 SNTAGT. V dropped 0 bases and J dropped 1 base, with 6 bases sitting between them. CDR3: CASSDSGVNTGELFF. The CDR3 DNA reads TGTGCCAGCAGTGACTCCGGGGTGAACACCGGGGAGCTGTTTTTT.

The V and J genes are TRBV7-2 and TRBJ2-1, with D possibly being TRBD2 (5 bases). The CDR3 spans 14 residues. The germline V and J ends were trimmed by 1 base and 8 bases, with 12 bases remaining between them. Germline V lookup: CDR1 SGHTA, CDR2 FQGNSA. The CDR3 sequence: CASSLGLTGDEQFF. CDR3 nucleotide sequence: TGTGCCAGCAGCTTAGGGCTCACCGGGGATGAGCAGTTCTTC.

This clone appeared once. The chain has TRBV4-1 and TRBJ2-2; tentatively, D is TRBD1 (5 bases). CDR1 is MGHRA and CDR2 is YSYEKL in the germline V gene. V lost 0 bases to trimming and J lost 5 bases, with 10 bases between them. The CDR3 sequence is 15 residues long. In DNA, the CDR3 is TGCGCCAGCAGCCAAGACCAGGGTACGACCGGGGAGCTGTTTTTT. Protein: CASSQDQGTTGELFF.